One sample yielded the 19 T cell receptor beta chains listed below, sequenced in a study of OX40 agonist ivuxolimab in advanced cancers. This table comes from immunoSEQ multiplex PCR, and its TCRdb copy is limited to in-frame clones, with some not included. The sample carries roughly 16,000 clones, less than 90% recorded once. The sample consisted of CD4+ or CD8+ T cells sorted from blood, taken in a trial of the OX40 agonist ivuxolimab. All receptors derive from an adult with an advanced solid tumor such as melanoma, head and neck, liver or kidney cancer.

V is TRBV7-9 and J is TRBJ1-6; 8 bases are a match to TRBD1. Germline assignment: CDR1 SEHNR and CDR2 FQNEAQ (reference sequence). V trimming: 5 bases; J trimming: 7 bases; junction bases outside the gene matches: 7. The CDR3 length is 15 residues. CDR3 bases: TGTGCCAGCAGCCTTGGACAGGGCGGGAATTCACCCCTCCACTTT. Its translation: CASSLGQGGNSPLHF.

In nucleotides, the CDR3 is TGTGCCAGTAGTATGAGCCGGCAGCCCCAGCATTTT. This encodes CASSMSRQPQHF. V is TRBV19 and J is TRBJ1-5, with D hard to call. Trimming stripped 3 bases from V and 7 bases from J, with 7 bases between. This CDR3 is built from 12 residues. Germline V gene data show CDR1 as LNHDA and CDR2 as SQIVND (reference sequence).

V is TRBV5-6 and J is TRBJ1-6; 10 nucleotides line up with TRBD1. V dropped 5 bases and J dropped 9; count of bases not matched to a gene: 5. The CDR3 runs to 14 residues. Germline V lookup: CDR1 SGHDT, CDR2 YYEEEE. CDR3 bases: TGTGCCAGCAGGGCCGGGACAGGGGCTTCACCCCTCCACTTT. It specifies CASRAGTGASPLHF.

The rearrangement uses TRBV6-5 and TRBJ1-1; D remains ambiguous. From germline, CDR1 is MNHEY and CDR2 SVGAGI. The length of the CDR3 is 14 residues. The V gene lost 0 bases and the J gene lost 1 base, with 6 bases spanning the gap. The CDR3 nucleotides read TGTGCCAGCAGTTACTCCGGTCGGAACACTGAAGCTTTCTTT. Amino acids: CASSYSGRNTEAFF.

This clone was seen only a few times. The genes are TRBV7-2 and TRBJ2-7; D not certain. Germline CDR1 SGHTA, CDR2 FQGNSA. Trimming left V 5 bases short and J 4 bases short, with 9 bases between. The CDR3 covers 12 residues. For the CDR3, the DNA is TGTGCCAGCAGCCTAGTCAGATACGAGCAGTACTTC. Encoded protein: CASSLVRYEQYF.

As to this clone: A read error may produce the germline difference seen at one junction end. The chain combines TRBV6-6 with TRBJ1-2, with D perhaps matching TRBD1 (6 bases). Germline CDR1 reads MNHNY; CDR2 reads SVGAGI (reference sequence). This CDR3 has 12 residues. The CDR3 nucleotides read TGTGCCACCCGGGAGGGGGGCTATCGCTACACCTTC. This sequence encodes CATREGGYRYTF.

The chain combines TRBV2 with TRBJ2-7, with 8 positions matching TRBD1. The CDR3 is 14 amino acids. Per the germline V gene, CDR1 is SNHLY and CDR2 is FYNNEI. V trimming: 4 bases; J trimming: 5 bases; junction bases outside the gene matches: 7. The CDR3 region is CASSVRGLRDEQYF. CDR3 in DNA: TGTGCCAGCAGTGTCAGGGGGCTTCGGGACGAGCAGTACTTC.

The chain uses TRBV7-9 and TRBJ2-2; D is unresolved. There are 15 residues in the CDR3. Looked up from germline, CDR1 is SEHNR and CDR2 is FQNEAQ (reference sequence). V was shortened by 5 bases and J by 1 base, with 11 bases between the two germline ends. The CDR3 DNA reads as TGTGCCAGCAGCCTCGGCCAGATGAACACCGGGGAGCTGTTTTTT. This codes for CASSLGQMNTGELFF.

This sequence joins TRBV9 and TRBJ1-2, with D possibly being TRBD1 (5 bases). Germline CDR1 is SGDLS and CDR2 is YYNGEE. Trimming shortened V by 2 bases and J by 3 bases, and 8 bases separated the two germline ends. CDR3 size: 13 residues. CDR3 amino acids: CASSVGTDYGYTF. CDR3 bases: TGTGCCAGCAGCGTGGGGACTGACTATGGCTACACCTTC.

The table lists this clone with a few counts. The chain couples TRBV13 to TRBJ2-1; 9 nucleotides agree with TRBD2. The germline CDR1 and CDR2 sequences are PRHDT and FYEKMQ (reference sequence). The CDR3 is 14 residues long. V shed 5 bases, J shed 5 bases, and the junction held 4 bases outside the gene matches. CDR3 amino acids: CASSPRLADNEQFF. DNA for the CDR3: TGTGCCAGCAGCCCCCGACTAGCGGACAATGAGCAGTTCTTC.

This chain connects TRBV19 to TRBJ2-2; a possible D gene is TRBD1 (6 bases). This CDR3 has 15 residues. Looked up from germline, CDR1 is LNHDA and CDR2 is SQIVND (reference sequence). V lost 4 bases and J 7 bases, leaving 16 bases between the germline ends. The CDR3 here is CASSTPLTGIGELFF. CDR3 DNA sequence: TGTGCCAGTAGTACCCCTCTGACAGGCATCGGGGAGCTGTTTTTT.

The chain couples TRBV4-1 to TRBJ2-2, with D maybe TRBD2 (6 bases). Germline CDR1 reads MGHRA; CDR2 reads YSYEKL. The CDR3 is made up of 15 amino acids. Trimming took 3 bases from V and 7 from J, leaving 15 bases between them. CDR3 nucleotides: TGCGCCAGCAGCCAGGGAGCTAGCGCGATCGGGGAGCTGTTTTTT. This translates into CASSQGASAIGELFF.

This clone was seen a single time. The CDR3 nucleotides read TGTGCCAGCAGTTTTACAGGGGGCCAGAGCTCCTATAATTCACCCCTCCACTTT. It codes for CASSFTGGQSSYNSPLHF. The rearrangement uses TRBV9 and TRBJ1-6, with TRBD1 matching over 9 bases. The CDR3 covers 18 residues. Germline V CDR1 and CDR2: SGDLS, YYNGEE. J was trimmed by 0 bases and V by 5 bases; bases with no gene match: 9.

In DNA form, the CDR3 reads TGTGCCAGCAGCGTAGGGTCCGGGAACACCGGGGAGCTGTTTTTT. Its translation is CASSVGSGNTGELFF. The chain combines TRBV9 with TRBJ2-2, with D hard to call. The CDR3 is 15 residues long. The V gene's germline CDR1 is SGDLS and CDR2 YYNGEE. Trimming removed 0 bases from V and 1 base from J, with 7 bases in between.

The gene calls are TRBV21-1 and TRBJ2-4; the table names TRBD1, a call not compared with the DNA. TRBV21-1 is designated a pseudogene. The CDR3 extends over 16 amino acids. The CDR3, as DNA: TGTGCCAGCCCGAGACAGCAAACACTAGCCAAAAACATTCAGTACTTC. Protein sequence: CASPRQQTLAKNIQYF.

This clone was seen once. The chain employs TRBV11-1 and TRBJ2-7; 11 bases are shared with TRBD2. The germline gives CDR1 SGHAT, CDR2 FQDESV (reference sequence). CDR3 length: 15 amino acids. V lost 5 bases, J lost 3 bases, and 6 bases stayed unmatched. The chain's CDR3 is CASSTLAGVNYEQYF. CDR3 DNA sequence: TGTGCCAGCAGCACACTAGCGGGAGTTAACTACGAGCAGTACTTC.

The J gene is TRBJ2-7, the V gene TRBV18; TRBD2 matches 9 bases. The V and J ends lost 6 bases and 8 bases, in that order; junction bases with no gene match: 11. The germline gives CDR1 KGHSH, CDR2 LQKENI. This CDR3 is 14 amino acids long. CDR3 amino acids: CASSPASGTHQQYF. The CDR3 nucleotides read TGTGCCAGCTCGCCGGCTAGCGGGACGCACCAGCAGTACTTC.

This chain links TRBV28 with TRBJ1-6; D remains ambiguous. CDR1 and CDR2 from the germline V gene are MDHEN and SYDVKM. The length of the CDR3 is 13 residues. V was pared by 2 bases and J by 7 bases, with 6 bases between. The CDR3 loop reads CASSLDGNSPLHF. The CDR3 bases are TGTGCCAGCAGTTTAGATGGGAATTCACCCCTCCACTTT. The full variable domain, completed using reference TRBV28 and TRBJ1-6, is DVKVTQSSRYLVKRTGEKVFLECVQDMDHENMFWYRQDPGLGLRLIYFSYDVKMKEKGDIPEGYSVSREKKERFSLILESASTNQTSMYLCASSLDGNSPLHFGNGTRLTVT.

This rearrangement joins TRBV7-6 to TRBJ2-5, with 7 nucleotides matching TRBD1. The J call is in doubt because the DNA end fits TRBJ2-7 better. The CDR3 is 13 amino acids. From germline, CDR1 is SGHVS and CDR2 FNYEAQ. The CDR3 here is CASSHDRAYEQYF. The DNA of the CDR3 is TGTGCCAGCAGCCACGACAGGGCGTACGAGCAGTACTTC.